The next 6 T cell receptor beta chains were all read from a single sample in a study of CD8+CD57+ T cells in acquired aplastic anemia. Genomic DNA, the template, was used for profiling of the TCR beta VDJ and CDR3. TCRdb re-derived calls from the reads in MiXCR, one entry per CDR3 protein. The profile shows hundreds of thousands of distinct CDR3 sequences, 65% to 75% of them singletons. Sequencing was done on a sample of sorted CD4+, CD8+, or CD8+CD57+ T cells (not recorded which) from PBMCs. These receptors were obtained from a human donor in good health, serving as a control.

The rearrangement joins TRBV5-1 to TRBJ2-7, with D possibly being TRBD1 or TRBD2 (5 bases each). Germline-derived CDR1 and CDR2 are SGHRS and YFSETQ. Trimming took 3 bases from V and 6 from J, leaving 16 bases between them. This CDR3 region has 14 residues. The CDR3 here is CASSSGREYSEQYF. For the CDR3, the DNA is TGCGCCAGCAGCTCGGGCAGGGAGTATTCCGAGCAGTACTTC.

This clonotype has a handful of counts. V and J are TRBV5-8 and TRBJ2-7, with a tentative D call TRBD1 (5 bases). Germline CDR1 reads SGHTS; CDR2 reads YDEGEE. V was pared by 4 bases and J by 1 base, with 9 bases between. This CDR3 spans 13 amino acids. DNA for the CDR3: TGTGCCAGCAGCCGGCCAGGGTCCTACGAGCAGTACGTC. It specifies CASSRPGSYEQYV.

There are many counts of this clonotype. J is TRBJ2-7 and V is TRBV6-5, with 7 bases lining up with TRBD1. After removal of 6 bases from V and 5 bases from J, the junction contained 7 bases not matched to a gene. There are 13 residues in the CDR3. CDR1 is MNHEY and CDR2 is SVGAGI in the germline V gene. The CDR3 nucleotides read TGTGCCAGCAGCTCAAACAGGGGCCACGAGCAGTACTTC. It is translated as CASSSNRGHEQYF.

As for this clonotype: Given a much more abundant clone one base away, this may be a read error. The chain joins TRBV6-5 to TRBJ1-3, with D maybe TRBD1 (5 bases). Germline-derived CDR1 and CDR2 are MNHEY and SVGAGI. The length of the CDR3 is 13 residues. The CDR3 is CASSYYGGSTIYF. DNA of the CDR3: TGTGCCAGCAGTTACTACGGGGGAAGCACCATATATTTT.

This clonotype was seen many times. The chain joins TRBV19 to TRBJ2-7; the match to TRBD2 covers 10 bases. The germline V gene encodes CDR1 LNHDA and CDR2 SQIVND (reference sequence). Trimming removed 4 bases from V and 3 bases from J; junction bases left unmatched: 3. This CDR3 comprises 14 residues. The CDR3 bases are TGTGCCAGTAGTAAGGGACTAGCGATCTACGAGCAGTACTTC. Residues: CASSKGLAIYEQYF.

This clonotype occurred many times. J is TRBJ1-5 and V is TRBV15; D uncertain. V lost 3 bases to trimming and J lost 4 bases, with 7 bases between them. The germline gives CDR1 LNHNV, CDR2 YYDKDF (reference sequence). The CDR3 covers 13 residues. The DNA for the CDR3 is TGTGCCACCAGCAGTTTACAGAATCAGCCCCAGCATTTT. It yields the protein CATSSLQNQPQHF.